The TCR beta chain under discussion was sequenced for a study of post-analysis software for immune sequencing data (dated by TCRdb to 2014 to 2015). Background on the whole study: The recorded disease courses included relapsing-remitting, secondary progressive and progressive-relapsing multiple sclerosis, and some patients had no subtype annotation. The multiple sclerosis patient repertoires were compared with approximately 11 previously published healthy control repertoires from donors aged roughly 6 to 27 years. A subset of samples was prepared in parallel using single-end sample barcoding, then pooled and co-amplified after Illumina adapter ligation. Summary of the overall study and its limitations: Compared with controls, multiple sclerosis patients had significantly lower normalized Chao1 diversity, a finding suggesting substantial peripheral T-cell clonal expansion. Significantly higher frequencies in patients than in controls were found for five or six TRBV segments, including TRBV5-6, TRBV5-1 and TRBV20-1. Strong co-clustering of samples prepared in the same batch was shown by direct clustering with F measure, prompting a batch-effect correction. The control group was slightly older than the multiple sclerosis patient group.

This clonotype was observed a few times. Its antigen is still unknown. No much larger clone is present one base from it, and per-base qualities are unavailable. Via the germline V gene, CDR1 is MDHEN and CDR2 SYDVKM. From the cysteine up to the phenylalanine, the CDR3 has a length of 14 residues. Only the CDR3 part of the read is kept: 42 bases, read in frame from the first base. V is cut by 5 bases and J by 6 bases, and the space between the germline ends is 14 bases. To demonstrate the VDJtools post-analysis software, TCR beta repertoires were profiled from the peripheral blood of roughly 14 young patients with multiple sclerosis. The multiple sclerosis patients were children and adolescents between roughly 6 and 17 years of age. The library was produced with PCR. Sequencing instrument: Illumina HiSeq 2500. To reduce PCR and sequencing biases, unique molecular identifiers were built into the TCR beta cDNA libraries. Some 500,000 cDNA molecules were obtained per 1 to 10 million input T cells, so each molecule approximated one T cell. The patient libraries were prepared and sequenced with the same protocol used for the earlier healthy control dataset. Samples belonging to the same batch were prepared together, multiplexed and sequenced on a shared HiSeq lane. From the authors' description of their analysis: Raw barcoded reads were processed with MIGEC, and single-read molecular identifier groups were discarded before consensus assembly and CDR3 extraction. VDJtools was used for post-analysis of the clonotype tables, with diversity normalized by down-sampling every dataset to the smallest sample size. Repertoire overlap clustering matched CDR3 amino acid but not nucleotide sequences to correct batch-related cross-sample contamination. TCRdb ran its own pipeline on the public reads, namely fastp trimming at Q25 and MiXCR clone calling, and kept in-frame beta chains. Under each unique CDR3 protein, matching rows form one entry showing the most common genes and DNA. The V and J calls, along with clone size, are taken from TCRdb and not from the paper's own processing. The sample includes roughly 800,000 distinct CDR3 sequences, with roughly 50% observed a single time. Roughly 4.9% of the sample rests with the top ten.

The origin of this receptor is a girl aged 10-17 years with multiple sclerosis. Material for sequencing was blood. The chain uses TRBV28 and TRBJ2-1, and possibly TRBD2, on 5 matching bases. The encoded CDR3 is CASSPSGGRNEQFF. The DNA is as follows: TGTGCCAGCAGTCCGTCCGGCGGGCGCAATGAGCAGTTCTTC.